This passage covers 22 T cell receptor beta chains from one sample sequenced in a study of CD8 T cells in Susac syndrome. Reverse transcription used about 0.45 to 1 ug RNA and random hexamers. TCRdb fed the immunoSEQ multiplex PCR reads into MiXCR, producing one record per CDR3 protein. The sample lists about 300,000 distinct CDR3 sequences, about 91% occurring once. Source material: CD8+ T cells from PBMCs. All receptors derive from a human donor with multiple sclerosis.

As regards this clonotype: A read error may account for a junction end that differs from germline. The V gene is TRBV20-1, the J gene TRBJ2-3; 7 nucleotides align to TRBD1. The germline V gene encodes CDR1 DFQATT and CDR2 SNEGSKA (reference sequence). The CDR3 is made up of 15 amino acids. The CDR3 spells CSARHIRFRQGRIDF. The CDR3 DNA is TGCAGTGCTAGGCACATAAGGTTCCGACAGGGTCGGATCGATTTT.

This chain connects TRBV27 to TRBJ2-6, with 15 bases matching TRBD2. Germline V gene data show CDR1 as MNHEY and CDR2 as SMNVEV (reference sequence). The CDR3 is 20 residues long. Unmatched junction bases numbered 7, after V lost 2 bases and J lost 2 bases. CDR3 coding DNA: TGTGCCAGCAGTTTAAAGGGACTAGCGGGAGGATTAGCTGGGGCCAACGTCCTGACTTTC. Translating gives CASSLKGLAGGLAGANVLTF.

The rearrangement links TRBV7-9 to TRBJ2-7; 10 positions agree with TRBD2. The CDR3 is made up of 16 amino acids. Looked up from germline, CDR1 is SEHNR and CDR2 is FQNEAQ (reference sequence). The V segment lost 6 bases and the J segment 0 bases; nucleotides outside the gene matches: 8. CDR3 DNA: TGTGCCAGCAGAGACGGACTAGCGGCCAGCTCCTACGAGCAGTACTTC. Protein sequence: CASRDGLAASSYEQYF.

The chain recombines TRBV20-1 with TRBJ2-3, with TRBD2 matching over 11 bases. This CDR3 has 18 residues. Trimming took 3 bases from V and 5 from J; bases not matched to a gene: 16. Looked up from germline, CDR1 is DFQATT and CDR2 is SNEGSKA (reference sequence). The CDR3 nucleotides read TGCAGTGCTAGTTCCATCATCTCACTAGCGGGAGTGGGAGATACGCAGTATTTT. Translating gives CSASSIISLAGVGDTQYF.

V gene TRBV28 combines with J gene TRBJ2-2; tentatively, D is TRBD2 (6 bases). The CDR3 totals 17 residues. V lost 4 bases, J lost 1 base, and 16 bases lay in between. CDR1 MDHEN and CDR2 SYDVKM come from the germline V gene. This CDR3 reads CASSSLLLRENTGELFF. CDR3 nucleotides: TGTGCCAGCAGTTCCCTTCTTCTGCGGGAGAACACCGGGGAGCTGTTTTTT.

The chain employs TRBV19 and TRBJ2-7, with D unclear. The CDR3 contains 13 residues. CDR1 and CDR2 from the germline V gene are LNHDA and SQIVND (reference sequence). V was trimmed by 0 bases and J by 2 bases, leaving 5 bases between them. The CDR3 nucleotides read TGTGCCAGTAGTATAGATTCAACCTACGAGCAGTACTTC. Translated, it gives CASSIDSTYEQYF.

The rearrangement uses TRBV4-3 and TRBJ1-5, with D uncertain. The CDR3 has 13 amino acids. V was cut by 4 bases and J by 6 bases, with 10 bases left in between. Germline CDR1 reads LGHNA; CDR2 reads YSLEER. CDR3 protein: CASSLRYGQPQHF. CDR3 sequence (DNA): TGCGCCAGCAGCCTCCGTTACGGTCAGCCCCAGCATTTT.

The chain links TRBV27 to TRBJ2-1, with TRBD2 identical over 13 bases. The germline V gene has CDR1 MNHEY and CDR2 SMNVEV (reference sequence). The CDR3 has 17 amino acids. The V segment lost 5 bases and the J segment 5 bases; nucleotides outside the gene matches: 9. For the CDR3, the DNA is TGTGCCAGCAGTCCCCTGACTAGCGGGGGGCGGGACAATGAGCAGTTCTTC. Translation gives CASSPLTSGGRDNEQFF.

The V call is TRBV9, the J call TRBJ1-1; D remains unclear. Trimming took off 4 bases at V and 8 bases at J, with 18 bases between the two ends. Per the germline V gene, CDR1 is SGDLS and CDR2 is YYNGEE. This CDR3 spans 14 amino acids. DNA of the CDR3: TGTGCCAGCAGCCCTATCCCCGGAGGTCTAGAAGCTTTCTTT. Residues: CASSPIPGGLEAFF.

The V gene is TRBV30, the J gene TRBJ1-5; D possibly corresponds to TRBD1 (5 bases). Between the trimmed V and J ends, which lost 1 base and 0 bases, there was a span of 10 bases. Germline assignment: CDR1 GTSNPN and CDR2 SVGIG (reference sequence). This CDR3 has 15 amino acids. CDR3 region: CAWSGGYGSNQPQHF. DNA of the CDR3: TGTGCCTGGAGTGGGGGCTATGGTAGCAATCAGCCCCAGCATTTT.

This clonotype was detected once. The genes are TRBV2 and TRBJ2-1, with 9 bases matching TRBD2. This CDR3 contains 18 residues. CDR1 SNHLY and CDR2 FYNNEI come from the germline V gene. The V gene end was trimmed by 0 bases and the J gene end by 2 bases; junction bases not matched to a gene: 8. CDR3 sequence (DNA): TGTGCCAGCAGTGAAGCTGCCTTAGCGGGAGAGGCCTACAATGAGCAGTTCTTC. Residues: CASSEAALAGEAYNEQFF. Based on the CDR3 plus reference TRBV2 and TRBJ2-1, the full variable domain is EPEVTQTPSHQVTQMGQEVILRCVPISNHLYFYWYRQILGQKVEFLVSFYNNEISEKSEIFDDQFSVERPDGSNFTLKIRSTKLEDSAMYFCASSEAALAGEAYNEQFFGPGTRLTVL.

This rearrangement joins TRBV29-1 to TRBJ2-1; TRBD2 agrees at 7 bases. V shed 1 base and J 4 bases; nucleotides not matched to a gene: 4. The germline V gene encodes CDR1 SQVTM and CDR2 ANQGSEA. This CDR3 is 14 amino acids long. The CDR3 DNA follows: TGCAGCGTTGAAGGGAGGGGAGGGTACAATGAGCAGTTCTTC. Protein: CSVEGRGGYNEQFF.

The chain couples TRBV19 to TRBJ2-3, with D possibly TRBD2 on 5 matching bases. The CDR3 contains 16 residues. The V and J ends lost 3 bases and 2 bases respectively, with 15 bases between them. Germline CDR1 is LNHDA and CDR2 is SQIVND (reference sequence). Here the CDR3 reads CASSIPERATTDTQYF. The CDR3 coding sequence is TGTGCCAGTAGTATCCCCGAGAGGGCCACCACAGATACGCAGTATTTT.

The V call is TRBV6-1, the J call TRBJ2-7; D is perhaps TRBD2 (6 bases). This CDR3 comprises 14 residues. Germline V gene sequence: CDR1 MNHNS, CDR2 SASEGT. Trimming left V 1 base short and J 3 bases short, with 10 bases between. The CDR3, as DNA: TGTGCCAGCAGTGAAGGGGACTTAAACTACGAGCAGTACTTC. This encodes CASSEGDLNYEQYF.

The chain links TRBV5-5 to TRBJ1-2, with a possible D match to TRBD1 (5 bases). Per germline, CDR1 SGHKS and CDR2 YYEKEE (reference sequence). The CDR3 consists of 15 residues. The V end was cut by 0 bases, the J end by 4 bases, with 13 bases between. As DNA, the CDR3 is TGTGCCAGCAGCTTGGTAGAGGCAGGGCCCTATGGCTACACCTTC. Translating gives CASSLVEAGPYGYTF.

The DNA for the CDR3 is TGCGCCAGCACCGGACAGGGACACTATGGCTACACCTTC. Translation: CASTGQGHYGYTF. V gene TRBV23-1 combines with J gene TRBJ1-2; 8 nucleotides agree with TRBD1. TRBV23-1 falls under the ORF class, with uncertain function. The CDR3 runs 13 residues. Losses at the gene ends were 7 bases for V and 3 bases for J; bases not matched to a gene: 4.

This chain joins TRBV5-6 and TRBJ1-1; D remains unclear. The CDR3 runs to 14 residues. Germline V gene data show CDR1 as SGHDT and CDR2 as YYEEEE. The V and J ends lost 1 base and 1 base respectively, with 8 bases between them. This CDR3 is CASSLLPGNTEAFF. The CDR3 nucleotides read TGTGCCAGCAGCTTGCTCCCGGGGAACACTGAAGCTTTCTTT.

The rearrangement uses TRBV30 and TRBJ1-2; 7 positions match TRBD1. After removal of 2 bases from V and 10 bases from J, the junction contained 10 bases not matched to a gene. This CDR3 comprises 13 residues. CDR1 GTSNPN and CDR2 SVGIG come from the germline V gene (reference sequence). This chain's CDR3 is CAWSTGQAVLYTF. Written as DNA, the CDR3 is TGTGCCTGGAGTACCGGACAGGCTGTTCTCTACACCTTC.

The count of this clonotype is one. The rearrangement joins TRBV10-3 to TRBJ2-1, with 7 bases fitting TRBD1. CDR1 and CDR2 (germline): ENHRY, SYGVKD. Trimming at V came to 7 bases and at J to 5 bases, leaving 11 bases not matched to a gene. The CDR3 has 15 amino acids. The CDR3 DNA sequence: TGTGCCATCACCGAGCGACAGGGAGTCCACAATGAGCAGTTCTTC. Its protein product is CAITERQGVHNEQFF.

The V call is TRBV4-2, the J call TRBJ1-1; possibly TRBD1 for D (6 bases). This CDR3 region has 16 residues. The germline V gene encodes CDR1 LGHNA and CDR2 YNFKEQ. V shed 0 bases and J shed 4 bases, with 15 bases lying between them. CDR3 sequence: CASSQDEGGGGTEAFF. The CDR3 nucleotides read TGTGCCAGCAGCCAAGATGAAGGGGGGGGTGGCACTGAAGCTTTCTTT.

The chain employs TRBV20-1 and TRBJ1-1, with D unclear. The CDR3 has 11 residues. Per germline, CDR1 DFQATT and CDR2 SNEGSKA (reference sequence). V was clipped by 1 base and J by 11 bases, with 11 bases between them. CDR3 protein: CSARAGPVAFF. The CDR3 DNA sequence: TGCAGTGCTAGAGCCGGGCCGGTGGCTTTCTTT.

The CDR3 is CATSRDLGSEQYF. In DNA, the CDR3 is TGTGCCACCAGCAGAGATTTAGGAAGTGAGCAGTACTTC. This rearrangement joins TRBV15 to TRBJ2-7; D gene unclear. Germline CDR1 LNHNV, CDR2 YYDKDF (reference sequence). Trimming took off 0 bases at V and 7 bases at J, with 10 bases between the two ends. This CDR3 has 13 amino acids.